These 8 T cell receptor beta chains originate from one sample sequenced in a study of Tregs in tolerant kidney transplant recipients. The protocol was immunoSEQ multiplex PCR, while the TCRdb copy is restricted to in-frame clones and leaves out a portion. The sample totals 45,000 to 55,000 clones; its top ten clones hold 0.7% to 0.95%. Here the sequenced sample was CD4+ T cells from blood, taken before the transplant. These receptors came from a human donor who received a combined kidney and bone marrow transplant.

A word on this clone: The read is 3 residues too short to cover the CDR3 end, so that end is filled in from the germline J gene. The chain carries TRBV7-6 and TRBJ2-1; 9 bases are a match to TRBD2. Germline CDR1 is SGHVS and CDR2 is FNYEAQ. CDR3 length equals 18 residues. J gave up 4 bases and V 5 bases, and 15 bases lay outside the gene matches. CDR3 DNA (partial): TGTGCCAGCAGCGATCCACCCCCTCTAGCGGGGATTTACAATGAG. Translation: CASSDPPPLAGIYNE. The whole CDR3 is CASSDPPPLAGIYNEQFF.

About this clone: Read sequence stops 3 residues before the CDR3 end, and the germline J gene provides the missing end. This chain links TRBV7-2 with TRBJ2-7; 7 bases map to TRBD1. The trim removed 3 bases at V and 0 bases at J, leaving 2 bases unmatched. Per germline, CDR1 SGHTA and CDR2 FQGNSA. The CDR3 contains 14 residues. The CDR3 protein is CASSFQGVSYEQYF. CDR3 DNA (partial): TGTGCCAGCAGCTTCCAGGGGGTCTCCTACGAG.

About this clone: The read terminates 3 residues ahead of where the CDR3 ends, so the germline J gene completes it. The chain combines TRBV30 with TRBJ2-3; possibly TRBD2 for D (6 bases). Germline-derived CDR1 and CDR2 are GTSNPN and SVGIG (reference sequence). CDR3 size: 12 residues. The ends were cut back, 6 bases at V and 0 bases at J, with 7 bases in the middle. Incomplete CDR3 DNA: TGTGCCTGCAGCGGGAGCACAGATACG. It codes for CACSGSTDT. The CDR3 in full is CACSGSTDTQYF.

The covered CDR3 bases are TGTGCCAGCAGCTTCCTACAGGGGCAA. As protein: CASSFLQGQ. The full-length CDR3 reads as CASSFLQGQLFF. V is TRBV7-8 and J is TRBJ1-4; 7 nucleotides line up with TRBD1. The missing CDR3 end, 3 residues past where the read stops, is filled in from the germline J gene. Germline V CDR1 and CDR2: SGHVS, FQNEAQ. CDR3 length equals 12 residues.

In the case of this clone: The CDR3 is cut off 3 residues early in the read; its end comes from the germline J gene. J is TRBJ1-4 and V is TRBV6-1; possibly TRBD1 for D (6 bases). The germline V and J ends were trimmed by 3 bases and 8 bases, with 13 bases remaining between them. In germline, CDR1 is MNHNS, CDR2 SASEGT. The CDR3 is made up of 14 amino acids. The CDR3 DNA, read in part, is TGTGCCAGCAGTGACGGGGGGGCTGGGGAAAAA. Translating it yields CASSDGGAGEK. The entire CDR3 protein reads CASSDGGAGEKLFF.

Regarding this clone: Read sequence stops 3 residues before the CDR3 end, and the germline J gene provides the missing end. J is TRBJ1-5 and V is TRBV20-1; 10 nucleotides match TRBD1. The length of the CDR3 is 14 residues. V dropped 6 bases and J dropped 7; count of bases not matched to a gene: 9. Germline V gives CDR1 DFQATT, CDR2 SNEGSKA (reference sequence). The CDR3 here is CSAGTGEVRQPQHF. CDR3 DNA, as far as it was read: TGCAGTGCAGGGACAGGGGAAGTTAGACAGCCC.

Incomplete CDR3 DNA: TGTGCCAGCTCACCACTCGAGGGTTCCCTTGAA. Amino acid sequence: CASSPLEGSLE. The full CDR3 protein reads CASSPLEGSLEAFF. The chain combines TRBV18 with TRBJ1-1; no reliable D call. Read sequence stops 3 residues before the CDR3 end, and the germline J gene provides the missing end. Trimming cost V 1 base and J 7 bases, with 13 bases left between them. The germline V gene encodes CDR1 KGHSH and CDR2 LQKENI. The CDR3 runs to 14 residues.

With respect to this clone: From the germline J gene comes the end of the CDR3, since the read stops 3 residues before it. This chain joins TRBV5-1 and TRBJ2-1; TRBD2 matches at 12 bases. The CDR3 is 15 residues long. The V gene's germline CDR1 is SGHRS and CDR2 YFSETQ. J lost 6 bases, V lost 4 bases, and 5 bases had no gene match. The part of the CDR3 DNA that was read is TGCGCCAGCAGCCTCCAGGGACTAGCGGGCAATGAG. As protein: CASSLQGLAGNE. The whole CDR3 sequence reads CASSLQGLAGNEQFF. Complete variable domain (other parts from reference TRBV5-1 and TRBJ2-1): KAGVTQTPRYLIKTRGQQVTLSCSPISGHRSVSWYQQTPGQGLQFLFEYFSETQRNKGNFPGRFSGRQFSNSRSEMNVSTLELGDSALYLCASSLQGLAGNEQFFGPGTRLTVL.